The TCR beta chain under discussion was sequenced for a study of CD8 T cells in Susac syndrome. This clonotype came up a few times. Under recently defined diagnostic criteria, the patients with Susac syndrome qualified as having definite or probable disease. RNA totalling about 0.45 to 1 ug underwent reverse transcription with random hexamers. Amplification of TCR beta CDR3 was carried out by immunoSEQ multiplex PCR, which covered 54 Vbeta and 13 Jbeta segments. Using its own MiXCR run on the immunoSEQ multiplex PCR reads, TCRdb lists one record per CDR3 protein. The sample contains some 130,000 distinct CDR3 sequences, 95% of which appear only once. This CDR3 has 13 residues. V was clipped by 2 bases and J by 0 bases, with 3 bases between them. The germline V gene has CDR1 SGDLS and CDR2 YYNGEE.

The V call is TRBV9, the J call TRBJ1-5; D remains unclear. The sequence came from a human donor with Susac syndrome. What was sequenced was CD8+ T cells from PBMCs. CDR3 region: CASSVGSNQPQHF. In DNA form, the CDR3 reads TGTGCCAGCAGCGTTGGTAGCAATCAGCCCCAGCATTTT.